These 26 T cell receptor beta chains were all obtained from the same sample, sequenced in a study of CD8 T cells in ankylosing spondylitis. The antigens for these receptors are not known. Study-wide points: What appeared characteristic of ankylosing spondylitis blood was a TCR beta motif of 7 or 8 highly homologous variants.

TCRdb re-called the 5' RACE reads with MiXCR, one entry per CDR3 protein. The sample contains around 130,000 distinct CDR3 sequences, under 20% of which appear only once. The sequencing input was blood, either unsorted or a sorted T cell fraction (not recorded which). The source of these receptors is a male donor with ankylosing spondylitis.

The table lists this clonotype with many counts. The chain uses TRBV7-9 and TRBJ2-5; 10 bases fit TRBD2. The CDR3 runs to 14 residues. Germline assignment: CDR1 SEHNR and CDR2 FQNEAQ (reference sequence). V lost 5 bases, J lost 3 bases, and 3 bases stayed unmatched. For the CDR3, the DNA is TGTGCCAGCAGCGGTCTAGCGGGAGAAGAGACCCAGTACTTC. It yields the protein CASSGLAGEETQYF.

The CDR3 loop reads CASSPTSDQETQYF. CDR3 coding DNA: TGTGCCAGCAGCCCAACTAGCGACCAAGAGACCCAGTACTTC. This chain uses TRBV7-3 with TRBJ2-5, with 7 bases aligning to TRBD2. J was trimmed by 0 bases and V by 5 bases; bases with no gene match: 3. The germline V gene has CDR1 SGHTA and CDR2 FQGTGA. This CDR3 region has 14 residues.

This clonotype came up a few times. This chain joins TRBV6-2 or TRBV6-3 and TRBJ2-7, with TRBD1 identical over 11 bases. This CDR3 is 18 amino acids long. The germline V gene has CDR1 MNHEY and CDR2 SVGEGT. The V gene end was trimmed by 6 bases and the J gene end by 1 base; junction bases not matched to a gene: 14. CDR3 region: CASRLSPPGTGGSYEQYF. CDR3 in DNA: TGTGCCAGCAGGCTCTCCCCTCCCGGGACAGGGGGATCCTACGAGCAGTACTTC.

The chain recombines TRBV6-6 with TRBJ2-1; D remains unclear. Germline assignment: CDR1 MNHNY and CDR2 SVGAGI (reference sequence). CDR3 length equals 12 residues. The V gene lost 8 bases and the J gene lost 10 bases, with 15 bases spanning the gap. The CDR3 nucleotides read TGTGCCAGCCAGTCGGGTACCCTAGAGCAGTTCTTC. The encoded protein is CASQSGTLEQFF.

This clonotype was observed a handful of times. The chain carries TRBV5-1 and TRBJ2-7; 7 nucleotides align to TRBD1. The CDR3 has 15 amino acids. The germline CDR1 and CDR2 sequences are SGHRS and YFSETQ. V lost 0 bases, J lost 0 bases, and 3 bases stayed unmatched. CDR3 bases: TGCGCCAGCAGCTTGGTTTGGGACAGCTCCTACGAGCAGTACTTC. Protein product: CASSLVWDSSYEQYF.

The rearrangement links TRBV20-1 to TRBJ2-3, with D possibly being TRBD2 (5 bases). In germline, CDR1 is DFQATT, CDR2 SNEGSKA (reference sequence). The CDR3 runs to 16 residues. Trimming took 3 bases from V and 1 from J, leaving 17 bases between them. This chain's CDR3 is CSARDRDKGGTDTQYF. The CDR3 coding sequence is TGCAGTGCTAGGGATCGCGACAAGGGAGGCACAGATACGCAGTATTTT.

In this sample, this clonotype turned up a few times. V and J are TRBV20-1 and TRBJ2-4, with no clear D. Germline assignment: CDR1 DFQATT and CDR2 SNEGSKA (reference sequence). The CDR3 length is 16 residues. Trimming removed 0 bases at V and 1 base at J, with 13 bases between. CDR3 bases: TGCAGTGCTAGAGATCTGGGTAGGGCGGCCAAAAACATTCAGTACTTC. Protein: CSARDLGRAAKNIQYF.

This clonotype was recorded a few times. This chain connects TRBV28 to TRBJ2-5; D remains unclear. In germline, CDR1 is MDHEN, CDR2 SYDVKM. Trimming left V 8 bases short and J 5 bases short, with 15 bases between. This CDR3 has 13 amino acids. CDR3 DNA: TGTGCCAGCCGGTTAGTTGGGTGGGAGACCCAGTACTTC. The encoded protein is CASRLVGWETQYF.

This rearrangement joins TRBV4-1 to TRBJ1-2; tentatively, D is TRBD1 (6 bases). CDR1 and CDR2 (germline): MGHRA, YSYEKL. V was cut by 1 base and J by 6 bases, with 15 bases left in between. The CDR3 runs to 15 residues. The CDR3 DNA reads TGCGCCAGCAGCCAAGTCCGGGGGGCAAAGGATGGCTACACCTTC. This encodes CASSQVRGAKDGYTF.

The genes are TRBV29-1 and TRBJ2-7; 9 bases fit TRBD2. Per germline, CDR1 SQVTM and CDR2 ANQGSEA. CDR3 length equals 13 residues. V lost 7 bases, J lost 2 bases, and 6 bases stayed unmatched. CDR3 region: CSAGTSQAYEQYF. Written as DNA, the CDR3 is TGCAGCGCTGGGACTAGCCAAGCCTACGAGCAGTACTTC.

This chain uses TRBV4-3 with TRBJ2-1; 9 bases line up with TRBD2. The CDR3 covers 16 residues. Trimming cost V 1 base and J 2 bases; bases outside gene matches: 3. CDR1 is LGHNA and CDR2 is YSLEER in the germline V gene. The CDR3 loop reads CASSQGAGGPYNEQFF. The CDR3 coding sequence is TGCGCCAGCAGCCAAGGAGCGGGAGGCCCCTACAATGAGCAGTTCTTC.

This clonotype has only a few counts. The V call is TRBV6-1, the J call TRBJ2-1, with a weak D call TRBD2 (6 bases). This CDR3 region has 15 residues. CDR1 and CDR2 from the germline V gene are MNHNS and SASEGT. Deletions cut 6 bases from V and 6 bases from J, with 18 bases between. For the CDR3, the DNA is TGTGCCAGCAGCAAAACCGAACTAGCAGTCAATGAGCAGTTCTTC. Protein: CASSKTELAVNEQFF.

This clonotype was recorded a few times. CDR3 sequence reads: CASSHRLHLAGVVYNEQFF. The CDR3 coding sequence is TGTGCCAGCAGCCATCGACTTCATCTAGCGGGAGTGGTATACAATGAGCAGTTCTTC. The chain recombines TRBV14 with TRBJ2-1, with 10 bases lining up with TRBD2. CDR1 is SGHDN and CDR2 is FVKESK in the germline V gene. V trimming: 3 bases; J trimming: 4 bases; junction bases outside the gene matches: 15. The CDR3 is 19 amino acids.

This clonotype was seen more than once but under ten times. The chain links TRBV4-3 to TRBJ2-2, with TRBD1 matching 10 bases. The length of the CDR3 is 16 residues. After removal of 1 base from V and 7 bases from J, the junction contained 6 bases not matched to a gene. Germline V lookup: CDR1 LGHNA, CDR2 YSLEER. CDR3 DNA sequence: TGCGCCAGCAGCCAAGGGGGGACAGGGGTGCACGGGGAGCTGTTTTTT. It yields the protein CASSQGGTGVHGELFF.

The V gene is TRBV20-1, the J gene TRBJ2-2; 9 nucleotides align to TRBD2. The J segment lost 6 bases and the V segment lost 0 bases, leaving 5 bases of the junction unmatched. CDR1 is DFQATT and CDR2 is SNEGSKA in the germline V gene (reference sequence). CDR3 length: 15 amino acids. CDR3: CSARDWRGGAGELFF. The CDR3 nucleotides are TGCAGTGCTAGAGATTGGCGGGGGGGGGCCGGGGAGCTGTTTTTT.

This clonotype was seen repeatedly, ten times or more. V usage is TRBV5-1 and J usage is TRBJ2-3; D is unresolved. CDR1 is SGHRS, CDR2 YFSETQ, per germline. CDR3 length equals 12 residues. V was clipped by 4 bases and J by 4 bases, with 7 bases between them. The CDR3 loop is CASSARSDTQYF. Here the CDR3 DNA reads TGCGCCAGCAGCGCCCGATCAGATACGCAGTATTTT.

V is TRBV6-7 and J is TRBJ1-4, with D hard to call. TRBV6-7 is an ORF for which the function is uncertain. The CDR3 sequence is 14 residues long. The ends were cut back, 6 bases at V and 6 bases at J, with 14 bases in the middle. This CDR3 is CASSHRVLDEKLFF. CDR3 nucleotides: TGTGCCAGCAGCCACCGGGTCTTGGATGAAAAACTGTTTTTT.

The V call is TRBV5-1, the J call TRBJ2-6; D unclear. This CDR3 contains 15 residues. V lost 2 bases and J 0 bases, leaving 6 bases between the germline ends. Germline V CDR1 and CDR2: SGHRS, YFSETQ. CDR3 residues: CASSFEVSGANVLTF. The CDR3 region has the DNA TGCGCCAGCAGCTTCGAGGTCTCTGGGGCCAACGTCCTGACTTTC.

The rearrangement uses TRBV6-4 and TRBJ2-1; 7 bases are shared with TRBD2. Trimming at V came to 2 bases and at J to 4 bases, leaving 5 bases not matched to a gene. Per germline, CDR1 MRHNA and CDR2 SNTAGT. The CDR3 has 15 amino acids. DNA of the CDR3: TGTGCCAGCAGTGACAAGTGGGAGGGGTACAATGAGCAGTTCTTC. This gives the protein CASSDKWEGYNEQFF.

The genes are TRBV29-1 and TRBJ1-2; 7 nucleotides agree with TRBD1. CDR3 size: 12 residues. The V gene's germline CDR1 is SQVTM and CDR2 ANQGSEA. V was pared by 6 bases and J by 2 bases, with 3 bases of the junction left unmatched. Here the CDR3 DNA reads TGCAGCGTGGTGGGACAGAACTATGGCTACACCTTC. This gives the protein CSVVGQNYGYTF.

This clonotype has more than one count but fewer than ten. This chain links TRBV7-6 with TRBJ2-3; 8 nucleotides agree with TRBD1. Germline V CDR1 and CDR2: SGHVS, FNYEAQ. CDR3 length: 15 amino acids. The junction had 6 bases not matched to a gene; V was cut back by 5 bases and J by 2 bases. CDR3 residues: CASSIGTGSTDTQYF. DNA of the CDR3: TGTGCCAGCAGCATAGGGACAGGATCCACAGATACGCAGTATTTT.

The sample holds a few counts of this clonotype. Sequence at one end of the junction differs from germline and may be a read error. The V gene is TRBV2, the J gene TRBJ2-5, with D perhaps matching TRBD1 (6 bases). The CDR3 is 14 amino acids. CDR1 is SNHLY, CDR2 FYNNEI, per germline. The CDR3 DNA follows: TGTGCCAGCAATGAATGGGACAACGAAGAGACCCAGTACTTC. This encodes CASNEWDNEETQYF. Supplemented by reference TRBV2 and TRBJ2-5, the full variable domain reads EPEVTQTPSHQVTQMGQEVILRCVPISNHLYFYWYRQILGQKVEFLVSFYNNEISEKSEIFDDQFSVERPDGSNFTLKIRSTKLEDSAMYFCASNEWDNEETQYFGPGTRLLVL.

There are a few counts of this clonotype. This rearrangement joins TRBV4-2 to TRBJ2-7; no firm D call. The CDR3 runs 13 residues. Trimming shortened V by 2 bases and J by 4 bases, and 9 bases separated the two germline ends. CDR1 and CDR2 from the germline V gene are LGHNA and YNFKEQ. The CDR3 region has the DNA TGTGCCAGCAGCCAATTGATCTATTACGAGCAGTACTTC. This sequence encodes CASSQLIYYEQYF.

This clonotype was detected only a few times. V and J are TRBV11-1 and TRBJ2-7; perhaps TRBD2 as D (5 bases). The V gene lost 0 bases and the J gene lost 3 bases, with 6 bases spanning the gap. CDR3 length: 13 residues. Germline values: CDR1 SGHAT, CDR2 FQDESV (reference sequence). The CDR3 DNA reads TGTGCCAGCAGCTTAGCTCGGGGCTACGAGCAGTACTTC. It translates to CASSLARGYEQYF.

The gene calls are TRBV27 and TRBJ2-3, with 13 bases that match TRBD2. Unmatched junction bases numbered 6, after V lost 5 bases and J lost 4 bases. The CDR3 sequence is 16 residues long. Per the germline V gene, CDR1 is MNHEY and CDR2 is SMNVEV (reference sequence). The CDR3 DNA sequence: TGTGCCAGCAGTAGCGGACTAGCGGGAGTGGCAGATACGCAGTATTTT. Its translation is CASSSGLAGVADTQYF.

This clonotype was seen many times. This chain joins TRBV6-6 and TRBJ2-7; D perhaps matches TRBD2 (5 bases). The V gene lost 8 bases and the J gene lost 4 bases, with 15 bases spanning the gap. Germline values: CDR1 MNHNY, CDR2 SVGAGI (reference sequence). The CDR3 extends over 13 amino acids. CDR3 sequence reads: CASDPGTFYEQYF. The CDR3 DNA sequence: TGTGCCAGCGATCCGGGAACCTTTTACGAGCAGTACTTC.